This T cell receptor (beta chain) was found in a study of blood T cells in healthy people across ages. Findings of the study overall: Naive CD4+ cell counts and diversity both ran higher in long-lived than in aged donors.

CDR3 size: 17 residues. V dropped 2 bases and J dropped 0; count of bases not matched to a gene: 6. Germline CDR1 SGHTA, CDR2 FQGNSA. On this clonotype itself: The antigen is not known.

A second PCR of 7 to 11 cycles used a sample-barcoded 5' primer and a J-beta primer mix. TCRdb called the 5' RACE reads again in MiXCR, with one record for every CDR3 protein. The data contain about 780,000 distinct CDR3 sequences, around 45% of them singletons. Ten milliliters was the volume of peripheral blood drawn from each donor. The TCR comes from a man at least 80 years old in good health. Sample: blood. The chain is built from TRBV7-2 and TRBJ2-4; TRBD1 matches 8 bases. The CDR3 here is CASSLISGQVAKNIQYF. The CDR3 DNA sequence: TGTGCCAGCAGCTTAATTTCGGGACAGGTAGCCAAAAACATTCAGTACTTC.